The clone carrying this T cell receptor (beta chain) showed up just a few times. The antigen remains unidentified. Time point here: pre-sensitization, week 0. The treatment is: therapeutic diphenylcyclopropenone sensitization with weekly scalp DPC. This record comes from a study of human T cells and chemical hapten exposure. TCRdb ran MiXCR on the RACE reads and lists one entry per CDR3 protein. The sample gives some 110,000 distinct CDR3 sequences, roughly 12% of which show up once; roughly 1.5% is in the top ten. V was trimmed by 7 bases and J by 0 bases, leaving 17 bases between them. The CDR3 contains 16 residues. CDR1 and CDR2 (germline): MNHNS, SASEGT. Study findings and constraints: Compared with pre-sensitization or healthy control sets, expanded TCRs clustered more.

The chain recombines TRBV6-1 with TRBJ2-3; D may be TRBD1 (6 bases). The clonotype comes from a woman between 50 and 59 years old with alopecia areata. Some clones in this sample may be carry-over from other donors' samples. This material consisted of whole blood, taken in connection with sensitization to the hapten diphenylcyclopropenone (DPC). CDR3 in amino acids: CASIGWGRASTDTQYF. The DNA of the CDR3 is TGTGCCAGCATCGGTTGGGGGCGGGCAAGCACAGATACGCAGTATTTT.